The 18 T cell receptor beta chains below all came from one sample that was sequenced in a study of blood T cells in healthy people across ages. It was with a sample-barcoded 5' primer and a J-beta primer mix that a second PCR of roughly 6 to 12 cycles was run. TCRdb called the 5' RACE reads again in MiXCR, with one record for every CDR3 protein. This table has fewer than 2 million distinct CDR3 sequences, about 39% appearing once. The sequencing input was blood. All receptors come from a human donor in good health.

A note on this clonotype: At one boundary the junction diverges from the germline segment, which might be a read error. The genes are TRBV7-9 and TRBJ1-4; 10 nucleotides line up with TRBD1. Germline CDR1 and CDR2: SEHNR and FQNEAQ (reference sequence). CDR3 size: 14 residues. The CDR3 reads CVSSAGTGDEKLFF. The CDR3 coding sequence is TGTGTCAGCAGCGCCGGGACAGGGGATGAAAAACTGTTTTTT.

This clonotype came up a few times. V and J are TRBV3-1 and TRBJ2-7; D unclear. Between the trimmed V and J ends, which lost 1 base and 6 bases, there was a span of 10 bases. CDR1 and CDR2 from the germline V gene are LGHDT and YNNKEL (reference sequence). The length of the CDR3 is 13 residues. CDR3 in amino acids: CASSQANPLEQYF. The CDR3 DNA reads as TGTGCCAGCAGCCAAGCGAACCCCCTCGAGCAGTACTTC.

The chain has TRBV28 and TRBJ1-2; D possibly corresponds to TRBD1 (5 bases). This CDR3 contains 15 residues. The V end was cut by 9 bases, the J end by 2 bases, with 19 bases between. CDR1 is MDHEN, CDR2 SYDVKM, per germline. In DNA form, the CDR3 reads TGTGCCAGTCACGGGGTTAAAGGGGAAAACTATGGCTACACCTTC. This translates into CASHGVKGENYGYTF.

This clonotype has a single count. This sequence joins TRBV6-5 and TRBJ1-2, with unresolved D. This CDR3 has 13 amino acids. Germline lookup yields CDR1 MNHEY and CDR2 SVGAGI. Trimming removed 0 bases at V and 7 bases at J, with 9 bases between. CDR3 coding DNA: TGTGCCAGCAGTTACTCTTATTGGGCTGGCTACACCTTC. Protein sequence: CASSYSYWAGYTF.

The chain couples TRBV5-1 to TRBJ2-3, with 12 bases aligning to TRBD1. This CDR3 comprises 16 residues. The germline V gene has CDR1 SGHRS and CDR2 YFSETQ. The J segment lost 4 bases and the V segment lost 2 bases, leaving 5 bases of the junction unmatched. The CDR3 sequence: CASSLQGQGASDTQYF. The CDR3 DNA reads TGCGCCAGCAGCTTACAGGGACAGGGGGCTTCAGATACGCAGTATTTT.

Remarks on this clonotype: Its ends do not fully match the called genes, so a read error is possible. V is TRBV6-1 and J is TRBJ2-3, with 7 bases lining up with TRBD2. CDR3 length: 14 residues. From germline, CDR1 is MNHNS and CDR2 SASEGT. The CDR3 nucleotides are TGTGCCTGCAGCTACAGCGGGGTCACAGATACGCAGTATTTT. The encoded protein is CACSYSGVTDTQYF.

The chain links TRBV4-1 to TRBJ2-5, with TRBD1 as a possible D gene (6 bases). Germline assignment: CDR1 MGHRA and CDR2 YSYEKL. This CDR3 region has 18 residues. The ends were cut back, 4 bases at V and 2 bases at J, with 23 bases in the middle. The CDR3 nucleotides read TGCGCCAGCAGCCTACTATGGGCAGGGGAAGGAGTGCAAGAGACCCAGTACTTC. This encodes CASSLLWAGEGVQETQYF.

This clonotype was picked up a small number of times. The chain recombines TRBV20-1 with TRBJ2-2, with TRBD2 identical over 10 bases. This CDR3 spans 14 amino acids. V trimming: 5 bases; J trimming: 3 bases; junction bases outside the gene matches: 3. Germline V CDR1 and CDR2: DFQATT, SNEGSKA (reference sequence). The DNA of the CDR3 is TGCAGTGCTCCTAGCGGGGGTCACACCGGGGAGCTGTTTTTT. It specifies CSAPSGGHTGELFF.

As for this clonotype: The CDR3 does not end in the conserved phenylalanine or tryptophan, so this is likely a read error. The gene calls are TRBV18 and TRBJ1-2, with D possibly TRBD1 on 5 matching bases. Trimming removed 2 bases from V and 6 bases from J, with 10 bases in between. The CDR3 sequence is 13 residues long. Germline V CDR1 and CDR2: KGHSH, LQKENI. CDR3 region: CASSPSGGNGYTC. The DNA of the CDR3 is TGTGCCAGCTCACCAAGTGGGGGGAATGGCTACACCTGC.

The chain recombines TRBV28 with TRBJ2-1; 11 bases fit TRBD2. There are 16 residues in the CDR3. CDR1 MDHEN and CDR2 SYDVKM come from the germline V gene. Trimming cost V 6 bases and J 7 bases; bases outside gene matches: 11. This CDR3 reads CASSPNSGGALNEQFF. CDR3 DNA: TGTGCCAGCAGCCCTAATAGCGGGGGGGCGCTAAATGAGCAGTTCTTC.

The chain couples TRBV11-1 to TRBJ2-1; perhaps TRBD2 as D (6 bases). The germline V gene encodes CDR1 SGHAT and CDR2 FQDESV (reference sequence). Trimming left V 0 bases short and J 13 bases short, with 10 bases between. The CDR3 covers 12 residues. CDR3 DNA sequence: TGTGCCAGCAGCTTAGCCCGGGAGACCCAGTTCTTC. Its protein product is CASSLARETQFF.

This clonotype has just one count. The V gene is TRBV4-3, the J gene TRBJ1-1, with D possibly being TRBD1 (5 bases). In germline, CDR1 is LGHNA, CDR2 YSLEER. The V gene lost 4 bases and the J gene lost 1 base, with 16 bases spanning the gap. The CDR3 has 16 residues. DNA of the CDR3: TGCGCCAGCAGCCCAAACCAGCAGGGTACGAACACTGAAGCTTTCTTT. Amino acids: CASSPNQQGTNTEAFF.

This clonotype was observed a few times. The chain employs TRBV5-6 and TRBJ1-5, with D uncertain. The V end was cut by 4 bases, the J end by 8 bases, with 10 bases between. The CDR3 length is 12 residues. Germline V gene lookup returns CDR1 SGHDT and CDR2 YYEEEE. CDR3 in DNA: TGTGCCAGCAGCGCTGGGAGAAAGCCCCAGCATTTT. This codes for CASSAGRKPQHF.

The table lists this clonotype with a few counts. The V and J genes are TRBV5-5 and TRBJ1-3; 12 positions match TRBD1. The CDR3 extends over 15 amino acids. V lost 4 bases, J lost 5 bases, and 4 bases stayed unmatched. Germline V gives CDR1 SGHKS, CDR2 YYEKEE (reference sequence). CDR3 in DNA: TGTGCCAGCAGCCCCGGGACAGGGGGCAGAAACACCATATATTTT. Protein sequence: CASSPGTGGRNTIYF.

This clonotype has more than one count but fewer than ten. CDR3 nucleotide sequence: TGTGCCAGCTCACCAGGACAGTTCAACAGGACCCAGTACTTC. As protein: CASSPGQFNRTQYF. The chain combines TRBV18 with TRBJ2-5; D might be TRBD1 (6 bases). The CDR3 is 14 amino acids. Germline assignment: CDR1 KGHSH and CDR2 LQKENI. Trimming left V 2 bases short and J 7 bases short, with 14 bases between.

The V gene is TRBV7-8, the J gene TRBJ2-5, with D perhaps assigned TRBD1 or TRBD2 (6 bases each). The length of the CDR3 is 13 residues. The germline gives CDR1 SGHVS, CDR2 FQNEAQ. Trimming took off 8 bases at V and 2 bases at J, with 12 bases between the two ends. CDR3 protein: CASGWGAQETQYF. In nucleotides, the CDR3 is TGTGCCAGCGGATGGGGGGCTCAAGAGACCCAGTACTTC.

The chain links TRBV11-2 to TRBJ2-2; 8 bases are shared with TRBD1. V lost 6 bases to trimming and J lost 4 bases; unmatched junction nucleotides: 13. Germline loops: CDR1 SGHAT, CDR2 FQNNGV. The CDR3 contains 17 residues. Here the CDR3 reads CASRKIVNRGSTGELFF. CDR3 DNA sequence: TGTGCCAGCAGGAAAATTGTAAACAGGGGGAGCACCGGGGAGCTGTTTTTT.

V and J are TRBV15 and TRBJ2-2; perhaps TRBD1 as D (5 bases). V lost 0 bases and J 0 bases, leaving 11 bases between the germline ends. CDR1 and CDR2 from the germline V gene are LNHNV and YYDKDF (reference sequence). The CDR3 covers 17 residues. CDR3 protein: CATSRDKGISNTGELFF. CDR3 DNA sequence: TGTGCCACCAGCAGAGATAAGGGGATTTCGAACACCGGGGAGCTGTTTTTT.